This TCR beta chain was documented in a study of blood T cell repertoires in COVID-19. The authors' processing: Amplification of reference gene primers was used by the study to estimate nucleated cell counts. Using immunoSEQ multiplex PCR, the repertoire was profiled, and TCRdb retains in-frame clones only, with some absent. V, J and clone size derive from that table, while D and trimming were established from the DNA sequence. The top ten hold approximately 9.3% of the sample, which has hundreds of thousands of clones, approximately 87% seen once. Participant reports of clinical history set cohort assignment. The sample comprised PBMCs or T cells enriched from blood (not recorded which). This TCR was sampled from a woman between 45 and 65 years old who had recovered from COVID-19.

The CDR3 DNA follows: TGTGCCAGCAGGACAGGCCGCCTATCGGGTGGCTACACCTTC. It translates to CASRTGRLSGGYTF. The chain has TRBV2 and TRBJ1-2, with D perhaps TRBD1 (6 bases). The germline gives CDR1 SNHLY, CDR2 FYNNEI. V was cut by 6 bases and J by 7 bases, with 18 bases left in between. The CDR3 is 14 residues long.